The rows below give T cell receptor beta chains drawn from one sample of a study of T cells in Graves' hyperthyroidism and ophthalmopathy. TCRdb re-derived calls from the multiplex PCR reads in MiXCR, one entry per CDR3 protein. This repertoire shows some 270,000 distinct CDR3 sequences, roughly an eighth found once; its top ten account for around 8%. Sequenced input: blood. The receptors come from a middle-aged woman with Graves' hyperthyroidism. Both conserved end residues are part of each CDR3. Each record gives: clone size, J gene, D gene, V gene, CDR3 DNA, CDR3 protein. A D gene is named only where the DNA matches it firmly. Some rows mark clone size as missing; the rest say once, few, many or name a class of expanded clone.

many | TRBJ2-2 | NA | TRBV2 | TGTGCCACCCGGGAGAAGCAGAACACCGGGGAGCTGTTTTTT | CATREKQNTGELFF
NA | TRBJ2-7 | TRBD2 | TRBV11-2 | TGTGCCAGCAGCGGGCCGGGACTAGCGGCTTACGAGCAGTACTTC | CASSGPGLAAYEQYF
many | TRBJ1-1 | NA | TRBV3-1 | TGTGCCAGCAGCCAAGAAGTCAGCTTGAACACTGAAGCTTTCTTT | CASSQEVSLNTEAFF
many | TRBJ2-7 | NA | TRBV2 | TGTGCCAGCATAAGGGACGCGGGCGAGCAGTACTTC | CASIRDAGEQYF
few | TRBJ1-4 | NA | TRBV18 | TGTGCCAGCTCACCGCAGACAACTAATGAAAAACTGTTTTTT | CASSPQTTNEKLFF
few | TRBJ1-5 | NA | TRBV4-1 | TGCGCCAGCAGCCAAGTTAGTAGCAGGGACAATCAGCCCCAGCATTTT | CASSQVSSRDNQPQHF
many | TRBJ1-5 | TRBD1 | TRBV20-1 | TGCAGTGCCAGCCAGGGGGCGCGTTATCAGCCCCAGCATTTT | CSASQGARYQPQHF
NA | TRBJ1-5 | NA | TRBV15 | TGTGCCACCAGCAGAGGGCGGAGGGCAGATCAGCCCCAGCATTTT | CATSRGRRADQPQHF
many | TRBJ2-4 | TRBD1 | TRBV20-1 | TGCAGTGCGCTGACAGGGAAGAGGACCAAAAACATTCAGTACTTC | CSALTGKRTKNIQYF
NA | TRBJ2-4 | NA | TRBV5-8 | TGTGCCAGCAGCCCGACAGGGCGGGAAGCCAAAAACATTCAGTACTTC | CASSPTGREAKNIQYF
few | TRBJ2-5 | NA | TRBV5-1 | TGCGCCAGCAGCTTGGAGGCAGTCGAGACCCAGTACTTC | CASSLEAVETQYF
many | TRBJ1-1 | NA | TRBV24-1 | TGTGCCACCAGTGACTCAACACGAGGGGGGATCACTGAAGCTTTCTTT | CATSDSTRGGITEAFF
NA | TRBJ2-3 | NA | TRBV10-3 | TGTGCCATCAGTGAGGGCAGATTCACAGATACGCAGTATTTT | CAISEGRFTDTQYF
few | TRBJ1-1 | NA | TRBV6-4 | TGTGCCCCAAGCCTCCGCGGAGCTTTCTTT | CAPSLRGAFF
NA | TRBJ2-2 | NA | TRBV12-3/TRBV12-4 | TGTGCCAGCAGTTTGAGTAGGAGGGGGCGGCATCCGAACACCGGGGAGCTGTTTTTT | CASSLSRRGRHPNTGELFF
many | TRBJ2-5 | NA | TRBV20-1 | TGCAGTGCTGAAATGGAGGACAGGACCCAGTACTTC | CSAEMEDRTQYF
many | TRBJ2-2 | NA | TRBV28 | TGTGCCAGCCCCGACAGAAACACCGGGGAGCTGTTTTTT | CASPDRNTGELFF
NA | TRBJ2-2 | NA | TRBV28 | TGTGCCAGCAGACCAGGAGGAATCGGGGAGCTGTTTTTT | CASRPGGIGELFF
many | TRBJ2-1 | NA | TRBV3-1 | TGTGCCAGCAGCCGAGGTGGACGCGCCAGATACAATGAGCAGTTCTTC | CASSRGGRARYNEQFF
many | TRBJ2-7 | TRBD2 | TRBV11-3 | TGTGCCAGCAGCTCCCCGACTAGCGGGAGGGGCTCCTACGAGCAGTACTTC | CASSSPTSGRGSYEQYF
many | TRBJ2-7 | TRBD1 | TRBV5-1 | TGCGCCAGCAGCTTCCGAGCGGGACAGGGAAGGGAGCAGTACTTC | CASSFRAGQGREQYF
NA | TRBJ2-1 | NA | TRBV9 | TGTGCCAGCAGCGTAGACCGGGAGAGGGCCTTATACAATGAGCAGTTCTTC | CASSVDRERALYNEQFF
many | TRBJ2-1 | TRBD2 | TRBV11-2 | TGTGCCAGCAGCTTCACAGCGGGACCAAATGAGCAGTTCTTC | CASSFTAGPNEQFF
many | TRBJ1-1 | NA | TRBV29-1 | TGCAGCGTTGAAGAAGGTGAAAGGGACGAGGAAGCTTTCTTT | CSVEEGERDEEAFF
NA | TRBJ2-6 | NA | TRBV28 | TGTGCCAGCAGCCTTACTGCAGGGCTATCTGGGGCCAACGTCCTGACTTTC | CASSLTAGLSGANVLTF
many | TRBJ2-1 | TRBD2 | TRBV6-5 | TGTGCCAGCAGTTACGTGACTAGCGGGAGCGAGGGGCAGTTCTTC | CASSYVTSGSEGQFF
many | TRBJ2-7 | NA | TRBV19 | TGTGCCAGTAGTATAGATTCGCAACAGGGCTACGAGCAGTACTTC | CASSIDSQQGYEQYF
NA | TRBJ2-3 | TRBD2 | TRBV4-1 | TGCGCCAGCAGCCAAGATCAGGCGGGAGGTGTTTTAGATACGCAGTATTTT | CASSQDQAGGVLDTQYF
many | TRBJ2-1 | NA | TRBV6-1 | TGTGCCAGCAGTGAGGGCCCCGGGCTGGCCCTAGGCGATGAGCAGTTCTTC | CASSEGPGLALGDEQFF